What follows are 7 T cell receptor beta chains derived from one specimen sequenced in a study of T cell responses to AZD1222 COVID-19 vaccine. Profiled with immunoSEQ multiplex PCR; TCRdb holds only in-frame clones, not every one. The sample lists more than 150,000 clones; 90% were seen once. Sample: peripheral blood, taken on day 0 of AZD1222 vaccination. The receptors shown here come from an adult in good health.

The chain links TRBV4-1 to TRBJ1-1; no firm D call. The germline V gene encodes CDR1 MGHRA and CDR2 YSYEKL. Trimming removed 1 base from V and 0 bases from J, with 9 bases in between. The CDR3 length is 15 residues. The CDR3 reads CASSQGGRLNTEAFF. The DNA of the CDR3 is TGCGCCAGCAGCCAAGGCGGGCGACTGAACACTGAAGCTTTCTTT.

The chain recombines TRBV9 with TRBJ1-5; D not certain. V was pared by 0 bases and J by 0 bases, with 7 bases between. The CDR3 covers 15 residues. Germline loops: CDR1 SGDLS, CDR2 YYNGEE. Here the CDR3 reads CASSVGWGSNQPQHF. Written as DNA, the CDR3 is TGTGCCAGCAGCGTAGGGTGGGGTAGCAATCAGCCCCAGCATTTT.

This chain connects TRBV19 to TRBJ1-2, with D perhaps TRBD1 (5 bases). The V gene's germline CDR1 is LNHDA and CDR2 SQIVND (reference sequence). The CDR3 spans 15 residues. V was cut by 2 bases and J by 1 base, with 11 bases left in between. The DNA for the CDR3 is TGTGCCAGTAGTATAAGGGGTGGTGATAACTATGGCTACACCTTC. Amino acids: CASSIRGGDNYGYTF.

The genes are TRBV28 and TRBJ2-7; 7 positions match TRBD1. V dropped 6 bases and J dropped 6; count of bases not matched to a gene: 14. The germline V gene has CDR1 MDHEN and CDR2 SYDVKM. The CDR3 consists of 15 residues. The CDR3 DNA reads TGTGCCAGCAGCCTAACAGGGGAGTGGGGTATCGAGCAGTACTTC. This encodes CASSLTGEWGIEQYF.

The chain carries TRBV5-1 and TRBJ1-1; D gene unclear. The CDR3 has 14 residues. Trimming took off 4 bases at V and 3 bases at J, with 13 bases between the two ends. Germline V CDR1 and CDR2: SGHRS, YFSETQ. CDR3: CASSTVSLDTEAFF. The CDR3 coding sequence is TGCGCCAGCAGCACCGTCAGTCTGGACACTGAAGCTTTCTTT.

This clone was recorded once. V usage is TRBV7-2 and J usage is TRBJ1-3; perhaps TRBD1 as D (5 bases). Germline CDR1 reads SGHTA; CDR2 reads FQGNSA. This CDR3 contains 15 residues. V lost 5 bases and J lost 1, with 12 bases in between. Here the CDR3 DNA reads TGTGCCAGCAGCCAGTGGGGGGAATCTGGAAACACCATATATTTT. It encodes CASSQWGESGNTIYF.

This CDR3 reads CASGHLGEQYF. CDR3 in DNA: TGTGCCAGCGGCCACCTGGGCGAGCAGTACTTC. The chain uses TRBV27 and TRBJ2-7; no clear D. Germline V CDR1 and CDR2: MNHEY, SMNVEV (reference sequence). V lost 8 bases to trimming and J lost 6 bases, with 11 bases between them. This CDR3 region has 11 residues.